The clone carrying this T cell receptor (beta chain) was observed a handful of times. Its antigen is still unknown. These data are taken from a study of T cells after yellow fever vaccination. V lost 0 bases to trimming and J lost 8 bases; unmatched junction nucleotides: 12. Germline lookup yields CDR1 SGDLS and CDR2 YYNGEE. The CDR3 runs 17 residues. TCR cDNA was made by 5'RACE template switching, adding a universal primer site and UMIs. One entry per CDR3 protein results from TCRdb running MiXCR on the 5' RACE reads. The sample comprises under 700,000 distinct CDR3 sequences, 17% of which are singletons, and around a sixth rests with the top ten. Study-wide findings and caveats: CD4 and CD8 compartments shared a small share of clonotypes, likely from convergent recombination. It was a weaker secondary response, yet one that peaked faster, at day 5 versus 15. Post-booster repertoires again held most primary-vaccination clones (just under 97% CD4, about 90% CD8).

This sequence joins TRBV9 and TRBJ1-4, with 8 bases identical to TRBD1. The source was PBMCs, collected 5 to 6 days after the first yellow fever vaccination. The receptor's source is a man aged 18 to 30 who received the YFV17D yellow fever vaccine. CDR3 region: CASSVGWLTGAVEKLFF. The DNA of the CDR3 is TGTGCCAGCAGCGTAGGTTGGTTGACAGGGGCGGTGGAAAAACTGTTTTTT.